This T cell receptor (beta chain) is drawn from a study of shared clonotypes between healthy human individuals. On the study more broadly: Donor composition was a couple of women and a few men, aged 18 to 49.

Assay used: immunoSEQ multiplex PCR; TCRdb lists only in-frame clones, some missing. The sample consists of fewer than 550,000 clones, about three quarters of them appearing once. Details on this clone: Its antigen is unidentified. The junction and the germline gene differ at one end; a read error may be behind it.

Regarding the study as a whole: Researchers sampled only blood; tissue repertoires likely differ.

The unsorted samples took around 93 million PBMCs to get genomic DNA. Germline-derived CDR1 and CDR2 are SSHAT and FNYEAQ (reference sequence). The CDR3 loop spans 18 amino acids. The chain combines TRBV7-7 with TRBJ2-2, with D perhaps TRBD2 (5 bases). The receptor was isolated from a woman in her forties in good health. Some clones in this sample may be carry-over from other donors' samples. The sample was PBMCs. The DNA for the CDR3 is TGTGCTAGCAGCTTAGCGCTCTTTGCACATGGGGAAGCCGGGGAGCTGTTTTTT. Translating it yields CASSLALFAHGEAGELFF.